This T cell receptor (beta chain) comes out of a study of OX40 agonist ivuxolimab in advanced cancers. Study conclusions and caveats: There were also nonresponders showing low normalized T-cell clonal expansion. Relative to CD4+, CD8+ T cells held more expanded clones on average. Doses of 0.1 to 3.0 mg/kg were accompanied by clonal expansion of CD4+ and CD8+ blood T cells by week 6. Near-lowest levels of clonal expansion characterized partial responders at 0.1-3.0 mg/kg.

CDR1 is SEHNR and CDR2 is FQNEAQ in the germline V gene (reference sequence). V dropped 1 base and J dropped 7; count of bases not matched to a gene: 10. This CDR3 is 17 amino acids long. In the case of this clone: Its antigen is unidentified.

Sequencing was performed with immunoSEQ multiplex PCR; in TCRdb, only in-frame clones are kept and a portion is missing. This table has approximately 61,000 clones, 70% to 90% appearing once. V and J are TRBV7-9 and TRBJ1-6; 7 nucleotides match TRBD1. The input for sequencing was CD4+ or CD8+ T cells sorted from blood, taken in a trial of the OX40 agonist ivuxolimab. This sequence originates from an adult with an advanced solid tumor such as melanoma, head and neck, liver or kidney cancer. The CDR3, as DNA: TGTGCCAGCAGCTTAGGGGACAGCCGATGGGGGAATTCACCCCTCCACTTT. Translating it yields CASSLGDSRWGNSPLHF.